Following are 20 T cell receptor beta chains from one sample sequenced in a study of cytomegalovirus exposure and HLA in healthy donors. Here immunoSEQ multiplex PCR was the method, and the copy in TCRdb shows in-frame clones only, minus some. The table includes about 200,000 clones, 80% to 85% detected once. The sequenced material came from PBMCs. Receptors originate from a woman aged 25 to 39 in good health and CMV-seronegative.

The chain carries TRBV29-1 and TRBJ2-1; 7 nucleotides line up with TRBD2. CDR1 SQVTM and CDR2 ANQGSEA come from the germline V gene. J lost 4 bases, V lost 3 bases, and 6 bases had no gene match. The CDR3 contains 14 residues. CDR3 DNA sequence: TGCAGCGTTGAGAGCGGGGAGGGATACAATGAGCAGTTCTTC. As protein: CSVESGEGYNEQFF.

The J gene is TRBJ1-5, the V gene TRBV5-8; tentatively, D is TRBD1 (5 bases). The germline V and J ends were trimmed by 0 bases and 6 bases, with 13 bases remaining between them. Germline V gene lookup returns CDR1 SGHTS and CDR2 YDEGEE. The CDR3 covers 15 residues. CDR3 sequence: CASSLVQGVGQPQHF. The CDR3 DNA is TGTGCCAGCAGCTTGGTCCAAGGGGTTGGTCAGCCCCAGCATTTT.

A few counts support this clone. The rearrangement uses TRBV19 and TRBJ1-2, with D uncertain. This CDR3 comprises 8 residues. CDR1 is LNHDA and CDR2 is SQIVND in the germline V gene (reference sequence). Trimming cost V 11 bases and J 9 bases, with 7 bases left between them. CDR3: CAEERYTF. The CDR3, as DNA: TGTGCCGAGGAACGCTACACCTTC.

This clone was seen more than once but under ten times. Distinct nucleotide sequences in the sample also encode this CDR3. The rearrangement joins TRBV18 to TRBJ2-2; D gene ambiguous. The length of the CDR3 is 13 residues. Trimming stripped 1 base from V and 4 bases from J, with 4 bases between. CDR1 is KGHSH, CDR2 LQKENI, per germline. CDR3 sequence: CASSPRGTGELFF. The CDR3 nucleotides read TGTGCCAGCTCACCACGAGGCACCGGGGAGCTGTTTTTT.

This chain joins TRBV11-2 and TRBJ2-3; tentatively, D is TRBD2 (5 bases). This CDR3 contains 15 residues. Germline-derived CDR1 and CDR2 are SGHAT and FQNNGV. Trimming shortened V by 3 bases and J by 1 base, and 11 bases separated the two germline ends. The CDR3 sequence: CASSFGLAGTDTQYF. The CDR3, as DNA: TGTGCCAGCAGCTTTGGTCTAGCAGGCACAGATACGCAGTATTTT.

This clone was recorded only once. This chain uses TRBV27 with TRBJ2-1, with TRBD2 matching over 7 bases. Losses at the gene ends were 7 bases for V and 7 bases for J; bases not matched to a gene: 13. Germline loops: CDR1 MNHEY, CDR2 SMNVEV (reference sequence). The CDR3 length is 15 residues. The DNA of the CDR3 is TGTGCCAGCACCCCCGGGGAGGGGCAGAGGAATGAGCAGTTCTTC. This encodes CASTPGEGQRNEQFF.

The chain links TRBV4-1 to TRBJ1-3, with 7 bases lining up with TRBD1. This CDR3 region has 14 residues. The J segment lost 3 bases and the V segment lost 5 bases, leaving 4 bases of the junction unmatched. Germline V gives CDR1 MGHRA, CDR2 YSYEKL. CDR3 in DNA: TGCGCCAGCAGCGAACAGGGGTATGGAAACACCATATATTTT. It codes for CASSEQGYGNTIYF.

The chain combines TRBV4-1 with TRBJ2-1; the D is unclear. The V gene lost 1 base and the J gene lost 3 bases, with 10 bases spanning the gap. Germline V gene data show CDR1 as MGHRA and CDR2 as YSYEKL. The length of the CDR3 is 15 residues. The CDR3 DNA sequence: TGCGCCAGCAGCCAAGTAGTTAGCCGCTACAATGAGCAGTTCTTC. Translated, it gives CASSQVVSRYNEQFF.

J is TRBJ2-7 and V is TRBV29-1, with 10 bases aligning to TRBD1. CDR1 is SQVTM, CDR2 ANQGSEA, per germline. V gave up 5 bases and J gave up 5 bases; unmatched junction bases: 6. The length of the CDR3 is 13 residues. This CDR3 is CSVRRGTGDEQYF. As DNA, the CDR3 is TGCAGCGTTCGGAGGGGGACAGGGGACGAGCAGTACTTC.

This chain links TRBV30 with TRBJ1-5; D unresolved. CDR3 length: 12 residues. Trimming removed 0 bases from V and 7 bases from J, with 7 bases in between. The germline gives CDR1 GTSNPN, CDR2 SVGIG (reference sequence). CDR3 residues: CAWSVWAQPQHF. The CDR3 region has the DNA TGTGCCTGGAGTGTATGGGCACAGCCCCAGCATTTT.

The rearrangement joins TRBV5-1 to TRBJ2-7; 7 bases line up with TRBD1. The germline V gene encodes CDR1 SGHRS and CDR2 YFSETQ. CDR3 size: 15 residues. V was pared by 0 bases and J by 3 bases, with 6 bases of the junction left unmatched. CDR3: CASSLGGTADYEQYF. CDR3 nucleotides: TGCGCCAGCAGCTTGGGAGGGACAGCAGACTACGAGCAGTACTTC.

The CDR3 bases are TGCGCCAGCAGTGAGGGGTTTTGGGGCGTCGCCAAAAACATTCAGTACTTC. The encoded protein is CASSEGFWGVAKNIQYF. V is TRBV10-2 and J is TRBJ2-4; tentative D call: TRBD1 (5 bases). CDR3 length: 17 residues. Germline assignment: CDR1 WSHSY and CDR2 SAAADI. The V and J ends lost 2 bases and 1 base respectively, with 15 bases between them.

V usage is TRBV11-3 and J usage is TRBJ2-7, with 7 nucleotides matching TRBD1. From germline, CDR1 is SGHNT and CDR2 YENEEA. The CDR3 has 14 amino acids. V lost 5 bases to trimming and J lost 9 bases; unmatched junction nucleotides: 13. The CDR3 spells CASSPQGRDSGQYF. As DNA, the CDR3 is TGTGCCAGCAGCCCGCAGGGCCGGGACAGTGGGCAGTACTTC.

J is TRBJ1-1 and V is TRBV28; D remains ambiguous. CDR3 length: 13 amino acids. V was cut by 5 bases and J by 11 bases, with 18 bases left in between. Germline CDR1 reads MDHEN; CDR2 reads SYDVKM. CDR3 in DNA: TGTGCCAGCAGTCAGCCCCTCGGGGTGACGGCTTTCTTT. It specifies CASSQPLGVTAFF.

The V call is TRBV6-5, the J call TRBJ1-3; D ambiguous. This CDR3 spans 14 amino acids. Trimming took off 7 bases at V and 0 bases at J, with 10 bases between the two ends. Germline loops: CDR1 MNHEY, CDR2 SVGAGI. CDR3 bases: TGTGCCAGCACAGACCGGAGCTCTGGAAACACCATATATTTT. It specifies CASTDRSSGNTIYF.

V is TRBV5-1 and J is TRBJ2-7, with a possible D match to TRBD1 (7 bases). With 0 bases removed from V and 6 bases from J, the gap between germline ends came to 19 bases. Germline CDR1 SGHRS, CDR2 YFSETQ. The length of the CDR3 is 16 residues. The CDR3 nucleotides are TGCGCCAGCAGCTTGGTGGGACAGTCCGGGAGTGTCGAGCAGTACTTC. Its protein product is CASSLVGQSGSVEQYF.

The chain carries TRBV5-1 and TRBJ2-7; D is perhaps TRBD1 (6 bases). CDR3 size: 12 residues. V lost 3 bases and J lost 6, with 10 bases in between. The germline gives CDR1 SGHRS, CDR2 YFSETQ. CDR3 DNA sequence: TGCGCCAGCAGCTCACAGGGTCGCGAGCAGTACTTC. It translates to CASSSQGREQYF. The full variable domain, in which reference TRBV5-1 and TRBJ2-7 provide the parts outside the CDR3, is KAGVTQTPRYLIKTRGQQVTLSCSPISGHRSVSWYQQTPGQGLQFLFEYFSETQRNKGNFPGRFSGRQFSNSRSEMNVSTLELGDSALYLCASSSQGREQYFGPGTRLTVT.

This clone appeared a single time. This sequence joins TRBV19 and TRBJ2-1; tentatively, D is TRBD2 (6 bases). Germline loops: CDR1 LNHDA, CDR2 SQIVND (reference sequence). This CDR3 is built from 15 residues. Trimming took 5 bases from V and 0 from J, leaving 11 bases between them. The DNA of the CDR3 is TGTGCCAGTAGTCCGGGACTGTTCTCCTACAATGAGCAGTTCTTC. Translation: CASSPGLFSYNEQFF.

This clone was observed a single time. The rearrangement joins TRBV5-1 to TRBJ2-1; 7 bases map to TRBD1. The CDR3 totals 15 residues. V shed 3 bases and J 6 bases; nucleotides not matched to a gene: 9. Germline V lookup: CDR1 SGHRS, CDR2 YFSETQ. The CDR3 nucleotides read TGCGCCAGCAGCTACGGGACAGTGTCCCTCAATGAGCAGTTCTTC. Translated: CASSYGTVSLNEQFF.

This chain joins TRBV5-1 and TRBJ1-1, with 8 bases lining up with TRBD1. Trimming took 4 bases from V and 7 from J; bases not matched to a gene: 3. The CDR3 covers 12 residues. Germline CDR1 SGHRS, CDR2 YFSETQ. The CDR3 nucleotides read TGCGCCAGCAGCAAAGACAGGGGTGAAGCTTTCTTT. Translation gives CASSKDRGEAFF.